The entry below gives a single T cell receptor beta chain sequence along with its context. These data come from a study of blood T cell repertoires in COVID-19. The CDR3 consists of 13 residues. The V gene's germline CDR1 is LGHNA and CDR2 YSLEER. The germline V and J ends were trimmed by 0 bases and 13 bases, with 13 bases remaining between them. Only in-frame clones appear in the TCRdb table, and some are missing; sequencing was by immunoSEQ multiplex PCR. The data hold about 130,000 clones, with around 83% observed a single time. Sequencing was done on a sample of peripheral blood. The chain combines TRBV4-3 with TRBJ2-1; D remains unclear. The source of this sequence is a woman of 80 years or more with COVID-19, enrolled during active disease. This chain's CDR3 is CASSQEWQLGQFF. The CDR3 coding sequence is TGCGCCAGCAGCCAAGAGTGGCAGCTAGGCCAGTTCTTC.